One and the same sample provided the 6 T cell receptor beta chains below, sequenced in a study of vaccination effects on CD4 cells after COVID-19 (dated by TCRdb to between 2021 and 2023). In the ViraFEST assay, PBMC were stimulated with viral peptide pools, and antigen-specific CD4+ T cell clonotypes were then identified by expansion using TCR sequencing. After approximately eleven days of culture, CD4+ T cells were isolated with the EasySep CD4+ T cell isolation kit. Each participant got two doses of an mRNA SARS-CoV-2 vaccine, either BNT162b2 or mRNA-1273. Antigen specificity for these receptors is unknown. Library method: the immunoSEQ multiplex PCR assay. TCRdb obtained this table from immuneACCESS and retained in-frame rearrangements with V and J assigned. These tables miss some clones; where compared with another copy, unresolved V genes account for less than half of the shortfall, and the remainder is unexplained. The sample profile shows around 60,000 clones; more than 70% of them were found once. Around 1.2% of the sample lies in the top ten.

Specimen: CD4+ T cells from PBMCs cultured with HCoV-229E spike peptides, collected after COVID-19 vaccination. Per the publication, the cell subset or site label means: HCoV-229E spike overlapping peptide pool stimulation. The receptors stem from a human donor who received a COVID-19 vaccine.

Turning to this clone: Additional DNA sequences in this sample encode the identical CDR3. The chain employs TRBV5-1 and TRBJ1-2, with D tentatively TRBD1 (5 bases). Germline-derived CDR1 and CDR2 are SGHRS and YFSETQ. The V gene lost 2 bases and the J gene lost 2 bases, with 7 bases spanning the gap. The CDR3 has 13 residues. The CDR3 DNA reads TGCGCCAGCAGCTTACAGGACAACTATGGCTACACCTTC. Translation gives CASSLQDNYGYTF.

This clone has just a few counts. This sequence joins TRBV7-2 and TRBJ1-5; D unclear. CDR1 SGHTA and CDR2 FQGNSA come from the germline V gene. With 5 bases removed from V and 6 bases from J, the gap between germline ends came to 11 bases. There are 13 residues in the CDR3. Here the CDR3 DNA reads TGTGCCAGCAGCCTATATGAGAGTCAGCCCCAGCATTTT. It translates to CASSLYESQPQHF.

The chain has TRBV21-1 and TRBJ2-7; TRBD1 is the table's D call, not checked against the DNA. TRBV21-1 is described as a pseudogene. This CDR3 has 14 residues. In nucleotides, the CDR3 is TGTGCCAGCAGCAGCCGGGACAGATCCTACGAGCAGTACGTC. It is translated as CASSSRDRSYEQYV.

The chain carries TRBV6-4 and TRBJ1-5; D call uncertain. This CDR3 region has 13 residues. Germline assignment: CDR1 MRHNA and CDR2 SNTAGT. Trimming took off 5 bases at V and 4 bases at J, with 9 bases between the two ends. CDR3 nucleotides: TGTGCCAGCAGTCCCGGACGGAATCAGCCCCAGCATTTT. Protein product: CASSPGRNQPQHF.

This clone turned up a few times. Written as DNA, the CDR3 is TGTGCCAGCAGCGATCGGACAGGGGCTAAGACTGAAGCTTTCTTT. Translating gives CASSDRTGAKTEAFF. The chain carries TRBV28 and TRBJ1-1; 9 nucleotides agree with TRBD1. Germline trimming cut 6 bases from V and 5 bases from J; bases unmatched to any gene: 10. The CDR3 runs 15 residues. Germline lookup yields CDR1 MDHEN and CDR2 SYDVKM.

This rearrangement joins TRBV5-1 to TRBJ2-5; TRBD1 matches 8 bases. Germline lookup yields CDR1 SGHRS and CDR2 YFSETQ. This CDR3 region has 15 residues. V shed 4 bases, J shed 5 bases, and the junction held 10 bases outside the gene matches. The CDR3 sequence is CASSRMTGDGETQYF. CDR3 nucleotides: TGCGCCAGCAGCAGAATGACAGGGGATGGGGAGACCCAGTACTTC.